The 23 T cell receptor beta chains below all came from one sample that was sequenced in a study of cytomegalovirus exposure and HLA in healthy donors (dated by TCRdb to about 2017). Receptors were amplified or captured by the immunoSEQ multiplex PCR assay. The multiplex PCR relied on a mix of 60 forward primers for TCR Vbeta segments and 13 reverse primers for TCR Jbeta segments. The table was pulled from immuneACCESS by TCRdb, which kept in-frame rearrangements only. Such tables lose some clones; where checked, under half of the loss comes from unresolved V genes, and the rest has no known cause. Here the sample has some 180,000 clones; about 82% occur a single time. In total, the top ten clones hold 2% to 2.5% of the sample. Sequences were obtained from PBMCs. These receptors originate from a woman aged 50 to 65 in good health and CMV-seronegative.

The chain carries TRBV5-5 and TRBJ2-7, with 8 positions matching TRBD2. CDR1 is SGHKS, CDR2 YYEKEE, per germline (reference sequence). Unmatched junction bases numbered 7, after V lost 4 bases and J lost 1 base. This CDR3 is built from 15 residues. The CDR3 DNA is TGTGCCAGCAGCCCCCAGGGGACTAGTTCCTACGAGCAGTACTTC. This translates into CASSPQGTSSYEQYF.

The chain links TRBV28 to TRBJ2-7, with D hard to call. Germline CDR1 reads MDHEN; CDR2 reads SYDVKM. Trimming took off 4 bases at V and 5 bases at J, with 9 bases between the two ends. This CDR3 spans 12 amino acids. Written as DNA, the CDR3 is TGTGCCAGCAGTTCGACAACAGACGAGCAGTACTTC. Protein sequence: CASSSTTDEQYF.

This clone was recorded only once. The gene calls are TRBV15 and TRBJ1-5; no definite D call. Trimming took 0 bases from V and 11 from J, leaving 11 bases between them. The CDR3 has 13 residues. Germline V gene sequence: CDR1 LNHNV, CDR2 YYDKDF (reference sequence). The CDR3 sequence is CATSRESARAQHF. For the CDR3, the DNA is TGTGCCACCAGCAGAGAAAGCGCCCGAGCCCAGCATTTT.

The V and J genes are TRBV19 and TRBJ2-1; weak D call: TRBD2 (5 bases). CDR3 size: 11 residues. Germline V gene lookup returns CDR1 LNHDA and CDR2 SQIVND (reference sequence). The V end lost 10 bases, the J end lost 4 bases, and 8 bases lay between the germline ends. The CDR3 nucleotides are TGTGCCACCGGGGAGTACAATGAGCAGTTCTTC. The encoded protein is CATGEYNEQFF.

To note about this clone: Other DNA sequences in the same sample also yield this CDR3. This chain links TRBV28 with TRBJ2-2; a possible D gene is TRBD2 (6 bases). Trimming removed 1 base from V and 7 bases from J, with 13 bases in between. In germline, CDR1 is MDHEN, CDR2 SYDVKM. The CDR3 is 15 amino acids. CDR3 DNA sequence: TGTGCCAGCAGTTTATTAGCGGCCATGGGCGGGGAGCTGTTTTTT. It yields the protein CASSLLAAMGGELFF.

The genes are TRBV7-9 and TRBJ1-4; tentatively, D is TRBD1 (6 bases). The V end lost 3 bases, the J end lost 4 bases, and 9 bases lay between the germline ends. There are 14 residues in the CDR3. Per the germline V gene, CDR1 is SEHNR and CDR2 is FQNEAQ (reference sequence). The CDR3 reads CASSLQGRNEKLFF. In DNA form, the CDR3 reads TGTGCCAGCAGCTTGCAGGGGCGTAATGAAAAACTGTTTTTT. Complete variable domain (other parts from reference TRBV7-9 and TRBJ1-4): DTGVSQNPRHKITKRGQNVTFRCDPISEHNRLYWYRQTLGQGPEFLTYFQNEAQLEKSRLLSDRFSAERPKGSFSTLEIQRTEQGDSAMYLCASSLQGRNEKLFFGSGTQLSVL.

DNA of the CDR3: TGTGCCAGCAGCTTGGTACAGGGGGTCCAAGAGACCCAGTACTTC. It specifies CASSLVQGVQETQYF. This chain uses TRBV5-8 with TRBJ2-5, with 8 bases aligning to TRBD1. The V and J ends lost 0 bases and 1 base, in that order; junction bases with no gene match: 2. CDR1 is SGHTS and CDR2 is YDEGEE in the germline V gene. The CDR3 is 15 amino acids.

The gene calls are TRBV30 and TRBJ1-2, with TRBD1 as a possible D gene (5 bases). This CDR3 spans 15 amino acids. The ends were cut back, 1 base at V and 7 bases at J, with 19 bases in the middle. Germline CDR1 is GTSNPN and CDR2 is SVGIG (reference sequence). The DNA for the CDR3 is TGTGCCTGGAGTGGAGGAAATGCCCGGGGGGGTGGCTACACCTTC. Protein: CAWSGGNARGGGYTF.

The chain uses TRBV6-1 and TRBJ1-2; 7 positions agree with TRBD1. The CDR3 sequence is 13 residues long. Germline trimming cut 10 bases from V and 4 bases from J; bases unmatched to any gene: 9. Germline V gene sequence: CDR1 MNHNS, CDR2 SASEGT. Here the CDR3 reads CATPGRDSYGYTF. Here the CDR3 DNA reads TGTGCCACGCCTGGCCGGGACAGCTATGGCTACACCTTC.

This chain joins TRBV4-3 and TRBJ1-2; D is uncertain. Per the germline V gene, CDR1 is LGHNA and CDR2 is YSLEER. There are 14 residues in the CDR3. Trimming took off 0 bases at V and 1 base at J, with 6 bases between the two ends. The DNA of the CDR3 is TGCGCCAGCAGCCAAGATCAGGTTAACTATGGCTACACCTTC. This codes for CASSQDQVNYGYTF.

The count of this clone is one. For the CDR3, the DNA is TGTGCCAGCAGCGTAGTCCGCTCCTTATCGCGAGGGTTGTCAGATACGCAGTATTTT. Protein product: CASSVVRSLSRGLSDTQYF. The V call is TRBV9, the J call TRBJ2-3; maybe TRBD2 (5 bases). V was shortened by 0 bases and J by 4 bases, with 24 bases between the two germline ends. The V gene's germline CDR1 is SGDLS and CDR2 YYNGEE. This CDR3 comprises 19 residues.

The chain uses TRBV27 and TRBJ2-1, with 12 positions matching TRBD2. The CDR3 runs 17 residues. The junction had 8 bases not matched to a gene; V was cut back by 0 bases and J by 8 bases. Germline lookup yields CDR1 MNHEY and CDR2 SMNVEV (reference sequence). CDR3 sequence (DNA): TGTGCCAGCAGTTTATCGCGACTAGCGGGAGTCTCCCATGAGCAGTTCTTC. Translated: CASSLSRLAGVSHEQFF.

The J gene is TRBJ1-1, the V gene TRBV28, with TRBD1 matching over 10 bases. CDR3 length: 13 residues. V lost 3 bases to trimming and J lost 11 bases; unmatched junction nucleotides: 6. From germline, CDR1 is MDHEN and CDR2 SYDVKM. The CDR3 protein is CASSLLTGGKAFF. The CDR3 DNA is TGTGCCAGCAGTTTGTTGACAGGGGGCAAGGCTTTCTTT.

Only one count was recorded for this clone. The chain links TRBV11-2 to TRBJ2-5, with TRBD1 identical over 7 bases. Germline V gives CDR1 SGHAT, CDR2 FQNNGV. J gave up 4 bases and V 5 bases, and 4 bases lay outside the gene matches. The CDR3 has 13 amino acids. The CDR3, as DNA: TGTGCCAGCAGCCCTGACAGGGCAGAGACCCAGTACTTC. Amino acids: CASSPDRAETQYF.

J is TRBJ2-2 and V is TRBV4-3, with D tentatively TRBD1 (5 bases). Germline V gives CDR1 LGHNA, CDR2 YSLEER. Trimming pared 3 bases from V and 6 bases from J, leaving 14 bases between. The CDR3 contains 15 residues. CDR3 bases: TGCGCCAGCAGCCATAAAGGGGATTACGCCGGGGAGCTGTTTTTT. Encoded protein: CASSHKGDYAGELFF.

V and J are TRBV9 and TRBJ1-6, with D unresolved. Trimming pared 0 bases from V and 14 bases from J, leaving 15 bases between. This CDR3 has 14 amino acids. Germline CDR1 reads SGDLS; CDR2 reads YYNGEE. The CDR3 is CASSVGASKDSLHF. CDR3 coding DNA: TGTGCCAGCAGCGTAGGGGCCTCCAAGGACTCCCTCCACTTT.

The gene calls are TRBV7-9 and TRBJ2-4; D may be TRBD1 (6 bases). Germline CDR1 reads SEHNR; CDR2 reads FQNEAQ (reference sequence). Trimming pared 1 base from V and 7 bases from J, leaving 17 bases between. This CDR3 comprises 16 residues. The CDR3 is CASSLEGRGPENIQYF. The CDR3, as DNA: TGTGCCAGCAGCTTAGAGGGCAGGGGACCAGAGAACATTCAGTACTTC. Supplemented by reference TRBV7-9 and TRBJ2-4, the full variable domain reads DTGVSQNPRHKITKRGQNVTFRCDPISEHNRLYWYRQTLGQGPEFLTYFQNEAQLEKSRLLSDRFSAERPKGSFSTLEIQRTEQGDSAMYLCASSLEGRGPENIQYFGAGTRLSVL.

This clone was seen only a few times. This chain joins TRBV25-1 and TRBJ2-7, with TRBD2 matching 12 bases. The trim removed 0 bases at V and 2 bases at J, leaving 8 bases unmatched. CDR1 MGHDK and CDR2 SYGVNS come from the germline V gene. CDR3 length: 18 amino acids. DNA of the CDR3: TGTGCCAGCAGTGAATATAGACCGACTAGCGGGAGAACCTACGAGCAGTACTTC. Translated: CASSEYRPTSGRTYEQYF.

This clone has a single count. The CDR3 nucleotides read TGTGCCAGCTTCCAAGGGGGAGGGCTCGCTGAAGCTTTCTTT. Its protein product is CASFQGGGLAEAFF. V usage is TRBV27 and J usage is TRBJ1-1; a possible D gene is TRBD1 (6 bases). V lost 8 bases, J lost 6 bases, and 19 bases lay in between. CDR3 length: 14 amino acids. Germline assignment: CDR1 MNHEY and CDR2 SMNVEV (reference sequence).

This clone was seen a single time. The genes are TRBV7-8 and TRBJ2-7, with 7 bases aligning to TRBD2. Germline-derived CDR1 and CDR2 are SGHVS and FQNEAQ. The trim removed 7 bases at V and 2 bases at J, leaving 11 bases unmatched. The CDR3 contains 15 residues. CDR3 residues: CASTQEAGHAYEQYF. The CDR3 DNA sequence: TGTGCCAGCACCCAGGAAGCGGGGCATGCCTACGAGCAGTACTTC.

J is TRBJ1-2 and V is TRBV4-1, with TRBD1 identical over 7 bases. Germline loops: CDR1 MGHRA, CDR2 YSYEKL. Germline trimming cut 0 bases from V and 5 bases from J; bases unmatched to any gene: 9. The CDR3 runs 16 residues. The DNA of the CDR3 is TGCGCCAGCAGCCAAGATGTTCTCAGGGGGACTTATGGCTACACCTTC. This translates into CASSQDVLRGTYGYTF.

The J gene is TRBJ1-5, the V gene TRBV19; perhaps TRBD1 as D (5 bases). This CDR3 has 16 residues. Germline V gives CDR1 LNHDA, CDR2 SQIVND (reference sequence). Deletions cut 5 bases from V and 0 bases from J, with 14 bases between. CDR3 in amino acids: CASSPRKGYSNQPQHF. CDR3 DNA: TGTGCCAGTAGTCCGCGAAAGGGGTATAGCAATCAGCCCCAGCATTTT.

V is TRBV7-6 and J is TRBJ2-1; TRBD2 agrees at 13 bases. Germline V CDR1 and CDR2: SGHVS, FNYEAQ. The length of the CDR3 is 16 residues. V lost 5 bases, J lost 7 bases, and 8 bases stayed unmatched. CDR3 DNA sequence: TGTGCCAGCAGCCCCGGACTAGCGGGGGATGAGAATGAGCAGTTCTTC. Protein: CASSPGLAGDENEQFF.